Following are 10 T cell receptor beta chains from one sample sequenced in a study of blood T cell repertoires in COVID-19. Libraries were prepared by immunoSEQ multiplex PCR; TCRdb keeps only in-frame clonotypes and omits some of them. The table has fewer than 250,000 clones, around 84% seen once. The specimen sequenced was PBMCs or T cells enriched from blood (not recorded which). The source is a woman in her thirties or forties who had recovered from COVID-19.

V usage is TRBV7-6 and J usage is TRBJ2-1; a possible D gene is TRBD2 (5 bases). Trimming took off 6 bases at V and 7 bases at J, with 22 bases between the two ends. The CDR3 consists of 16 residues. Germline CDR1 SGHVS, CDR2 FNYEAQ. For the CDR3, the DNA is TGTGCCAGCAGGCCATACTCCCTAGCAGCTACGAATGAGCAGTTCTTC. This encodes CASRPYSLAATNEQFF.

This chain connects TRBV5-1 to TRBJ2-2; 9 bases are a match to TRBD2. The CDR3 runs to 16 residues. Germline V gives CDR1 SGHRS, CDR2 YFSETQ. Trimming cost V 4 bases and J 6 bases; bases outside gene matches: 10. The CDR3 coding sequence is TGCGCCAGCAGCCCCCGCGGGGGGGGTGAGGCCGGGGAGCTGTTTTTT. Encoded protein: CASSPRGGGEAGELFF.

The rearrangement joins TRBV5-4 to TRBJ1-5, with 7 bases lining up with TRBD1. This CDR3 has 15 amino acids. The junction had 10 bases not matched to a gene; V was cut back by 4 bases and J by 6 bases. CDR1 SGHNT and CDR2 YYREEE come from the germline V gene (reference sequence). CDR3 sequence (DNA): TGTGCCAGCAGCCTGGGGGGACAGATTGGTCAGCCCCAGCATTTT. Encoded protein: CASSLGGQIGQPQHF. The full variable domain, rest sourced from reference TRBV5-4 and TRBJ1-5, is ETGVTQSPTHLIKTRGQQVTLRCSSQSGHNTVSWYQQALGQGPQFIFQYYREEENGRGNFPPRFSGLQFPNYSSELNVNALELDDSALYLCASSLGGQIGQPQHFGDGTRLSIL.

The gene calls are TRBV20-1 and TRBJ2-7; D gene unclear. CDR1 is DFQATT and CDR2 is SNEGSKA in the germline V gene (reference sequence). This CDR3 is built from 10 residues. V was clipped by 2 bases and J by 4 bases, with 3 bases between them. The CDR3 DNA sequence: TGCAGTGCTAGACAATACGAGCAGTACGTC. This translates into CSARQYEQYV.

The chain employs TRBV14 and TRBJ2-5; D might be TRBD1 (6 bases). The germline V gene encodes CDR1 SGHDN and CDR2 FVKESK. The V and J ends lost 0 bases and 5 bases respectively, with 19 bases between them. The CDR3 consists of 17 residues. In DNA form, the CDR3 reads TGTGCCAGCAGCCAAGATATTTCACAGGGTTCTCAGGAGACCCAGTACTTC. Translating gives CASSQDISQGSQETQYF.

This chain connects TRBV2 to TRBJ2-7, with 12 nucleotides matching TRBD2. V gave up 6 bases and J gave up 2 bases; unmatched junction bases: 5. The CDR3 length is 15 residues. The V gene's germline CDR1 is SNHLY and CDR2 FYNNEI. CDR3 loop: CASRRGLAGTYEQYF. CDR3 DNA: TGTGCCAGCAGAAGAGGACTAGCGGGGACCTACGAGCAGTACTTC.

Worth noting for this clone: Different DNA sequences within this sample yield the same CDR3. The chain joins TRBV4-3 to TRBJ2-3; maybe TRBD2 (5 bases). V lost 5 bases, J lost 1 base, and 13 bases lay in between. The CDR3 spans 15 residues. CDR1 is LGHNA, CDR2 YSLEER, per germline. CDR3 nucleotide sequence: TGCGCCAGCAGCTCCCGAGATAGCGGCACAGATACGCAGTATTTT. Protein: CASSSRDSGTDTQYF.

The chain carries TRBV7-9 and TRBJ2-1, with TRBD2 matching 11 bases. The CDR3 covers 17 residues. Unmatched junction bases numbered 14, after V lost 5 bases and J lost 8 bases. The germline V gene encodes CDR1 SEHNR and CDR2 FQNEAQ (reference sequence). CDR3 in DNA: TGTGCCAGCAGCCTATTCGCTATTAGCGGGAGGGTCCATGAGCAGTTCTTC. Encoded protein: CASSLFAISGRVHEQFF.

The rearrangement joins TRBV2 to TRBJ2-3, with 8 bases that match TRBD2. Germline V gene data show CDR1 as SNHLY and CDR2 as FYNNEI. CDR3 length: 15 residues. The V gene end was trimmed by 7 bases and the J gene end by 2 bases; junction bases not matched to a gene: 8. This chain's CDR3 is CASTETSEYTDTQYF. CDR3 nucleotide sequence: TGTGCCAGCACGGAGACTAGCGAGTACACAGATACGCAGTATTTT.

The chain is built from TRBV7-9 and TRBJ1-1; no definite D call. Looked up from germline, CDR1 is SEHNR and CDR2 is FQNEAQ (reference sequence). CDR3 length: 14 residues. V lost 1 base and J lost 5, with 11 bases in between. CDR3 coding DNA: TGTGCCAGCAGCTTAGACCCCGGAGGGACTGAAGCTTTCTTT. Translated, it gives CASSLDPGGTEAFF.